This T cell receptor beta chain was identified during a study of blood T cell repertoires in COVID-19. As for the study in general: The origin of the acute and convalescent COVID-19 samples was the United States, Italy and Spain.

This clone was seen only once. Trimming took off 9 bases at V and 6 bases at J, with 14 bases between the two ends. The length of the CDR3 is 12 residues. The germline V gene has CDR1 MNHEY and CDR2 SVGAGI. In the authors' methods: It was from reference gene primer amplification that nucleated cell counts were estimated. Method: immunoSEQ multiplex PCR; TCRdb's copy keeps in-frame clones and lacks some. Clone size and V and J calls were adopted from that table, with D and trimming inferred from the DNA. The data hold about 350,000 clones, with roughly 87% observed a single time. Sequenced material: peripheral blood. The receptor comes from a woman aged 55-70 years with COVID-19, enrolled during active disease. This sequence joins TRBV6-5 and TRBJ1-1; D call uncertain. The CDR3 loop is CASAGQTAEAFF. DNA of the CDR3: TGTGCCAGTGCCGGTCAAACGGCTGAAGCTTTCTTT.